A selection of T cell receptor beta chains follows, all from one sample in a study of neoadjuvant anti-PD-1 for oral cavity cancer. Only in-frame clones appear in the TCRdb table, and some are missing; sequencing was by immunoSEQ multiplex PCR. The sample has fewer than 90,000 clones, approximately 85% seen once. Specimen: PBMCs, collected after nivolumab (anti-PD-1) treatment. Receptors originate from a person between 40 and 85 years old with oral cavity squamous cell carcinoma. Each CDR3 is given with its conserved first and last residue. D genes are given only for firm matches. A clone size is listed for some rows: how often the clone was seen (once, few, many), or a class if it is expanded.

D gene	J gene	clone size	V gene	CDR3 protein	CDR3 DNA
TRBD2	TRBJ2-1	-	TRBV19	CASSTRSSGGPLEQFF	TGTGCCAGTAGTACCCGGAGTAGCGGGGGTCCTCTTGAGCAGTTCTTC
-	TRBJ1-1	-	TRBV19	CASKTGMAEAFF	TGTGCCAGCAAAACAGGGATGGCTGAAGCTTTCTTT
-	TRBJ2-5	-	TRBV4-1	CASSQEGDWRAETQYF	TGCGCCAGCAGCCAAGAAGGGGACTGGCGGGCGGAGACCCAGTACTTC
-	TRBJ2-7	few	TRBV5-6	CASSLGQTIYEQYF	TGTGCCAGCAGCTTAGGTCAAACAATCTACGAGCAGTACTTC
-	TRBJ2-7	-	TRBV10-3	CAISGTGSYEQYF	TGTGCCATCAGTGGTACAGGTTCCTACGAGCAGTACTTC
TRBD2	TRBJ2-3	-	TRBV2	CASRGGLAFTDTQYF	TGTGCCAGCAGGGGGGGACTAGCTTTCACAGATACGCAGTATTTT
-	TRBJ2-1	-	TRBV29-1	CSVESPERNSYNEQFF	TGCAGCGTTGAATCTCCCGAGCGCAATTCCTACAATGAGCAGTTCTTC
-	TRBJ1-1	once	TRBV29-1	CSGTGHNTNTEAFF	TGCAGCGGCACGGGCCACAACACGAACACTGAAGCTTTCTTT
-	TRBJ1-5	-	TRBV28	CASSDLNQPQHF	TGTGCCAGCAGCGACCTAAATCAGCCCCAGCATTTT
-	TRBJ2-3	-	TRBV5-3	CARSSGVLGSDTQYF	TGTGCCAGAAGCTCAGGAGTACTAGGATCAGATACGCAGTATTTT
-	TRBJ2-6	-	TRBV6-6	CASSYSSSGANVLTF	TGTGCCAGCAGTTACAGCAGCTCGGGGGCCAACGTCCTGACTTTC
-	TRBJ1-2	-	TRBV6-1	CASSVQAVTNYGYTF	TGTGCCAGCAGTGTCCAAGCAGTCACTAACTATGGCTACACCTTC
-	TRBJ1-6	-	TRBV5-6	CASSPRPENSPLHF	TGTGCCAGCAGCCCTCGACCGGAGAATTCACCCCTCCACTTT
-	TRBJ1-1	-	TRBV5-6	CASSLGTGMVNTEAFF	-
-	TRBJ1-2	-	TRBV6-1	CASSRWDTPNYGYTF	TGTGCCAGCAGCCGTTGGGACACACCTAACTATGGCTACACCTTC
-	TRBJ1-1	-	TRBV25-1	CASSDRGKSEAFF	TGTGCCAGCAGTGATCGGGGAAAGTCTGAAGCTTTCTTT
TRBD2	TRBJ2-5	once	TRBV30	CAWTTGGETQYF	TGTGCCTGGACCACGGGGGGAGAGACCCAGTACTTC
-	TRBJ2-2	-	TRBV7-2	CASSLEGGYATGELFF	TGTGCCAGCAGCTTAGAGGGGGGGTACGCCACCGGGGAGCTGTTTTTT
-	TRBJ2-7	once	TRBV10-3	CAISDLGGTRDEQYF	TGTGCCATCAGTGACCTCGGGGGAACGAGGGATGAGCAGTACTTC
-	TRBJ2-7	-	TRBV5-1	CASSPAYIYEQYF	TGCGCCAGCAGCCCGGCTTACATTTACGAGCAGTACTTC
TRBD2	TRBJ2-3	-	TRBV2	CASSETGTSGDTQYF	TGTGCCAGCAGTGAGACAGGGACTAGCGGAGATACGCAGTATTTT
-	TRBJ2-1	-	TRBV10-3	CAISPSSNEQFF	TGTGCCATTTCACCGAGTTCCAATGAGCAGTTCTTC
-	TRBJ2-1	-	TRBV5-5	CASSLGPRNNEQFF	TGTGCCAGCAGCTTGGGTCCTCGGAACAATGAGCAGTTCTTC
-	TRBJ2-5	-	TRBV19	CASSLGLTQETQYF	TGTGCCAGTAGTCTGGGACTGACGCAAGAGACCCAGTACTTC
-	TRBJ2-1	-	TRBV4-2	CASSHTSQTNNEQFF	TGTGCCAGCAGCCATACTTCCCAGACGAACAATGAGCAGTTCTTC
-	TRBJ2-1	few	TRBV4-1	CASSQGGYGQFF	TGCGCCAGCAGCCAAGGGGGATATGGGCAGTTCTTC
-	TRBJ1-2	-	TRBV18	CASSPPVGDGYTF	TGTGCCAGCTCACCACCGGTTGGCGATGGCTACACCTTC
TRBD2	TRBJ2-1	-	TRBV9	CASSVRLAGINNEQFF	TGTGCCAGCAGCGTTAGACTAGCGGGCATAAACAATGAGCAGTTCTTC
-	TRBJ2-2	-	TRBV28	CATKWGNTGELFF	TGTGCCACTAAATGGGGGAACACCGGGGAGCTGTTTTTT
-	TRBJ1-5	-	TRBV28	CASSFEGNQPQHF	TGTGCCAGCAGTTTCGAGGGGAATCAGCCCCAGCATTTT
-	TRBJ2-7	-	TRBV6-1	CASRGGGTANYEQYF	TGTGCCAGCAGGGGAGGAGGAACAGCCAACTACGAGCAGTACTTC
-	TRBJ2-1	-	TRBV6-6	CASSLRDFTYNEQFF	TGTGCCAGCAGCCTAAGGGACTTCACCTACAATGAGCAGTTCTTC
TRBD1	TRBJ1-2	-	TRBV11-2	CASSLGAGGVYGYTF	TGTGCCAGCAGCTTAGGTGCAGGGGGCGTCTATGGCTACACCTTC
TRBD2	TRBJ2-7	-	TRBV11-2	CASSPSGSWLDEQYF	TGTGCCAGCAGCCCAAGCGGGAGTTGGTTAGACGAGCAGTACTTC
TRBD1	TRBJ2-4	-	TRBV5-6	CASTRTGEKNIQYF	TGTGCCAGCACCCGGACAGGGGAGAAAAACATTCAGTACTTC
TRBD2	TRBJ2-7	-	TRBV5-4	CASSSGTSGIREQYF	TGTGCCAGCAGCTCGGGGACTAGCGGGATACGCGAGCAGTACTTC
-	TRBJ1-1	-	TRBV28	CASSSDWDEAFF	TGTGCCAGCAGTTCTGACTGGGATGAAGCTTTCTTT
TRBD2	TRBJ2-1	-	TRBV4-1	CASSQEGTSPYNEQFF	TGCGCCAGCAGCCAAGAGGGGACTAGTCCATACAATGAGCAGTTCTTC